This is a list of T cell receptor beta chains from one sample in a study of human T cells and chemical hapten exposure. TCRdb redid the calling of the RACE reads with MiXCR, one entry per CDR3 protein. The data contain 200,000 to 300,000 distinct CDR3 sequences, roughly 8.9% of them singletons. Sequencing was performed on whole blood, taken in connection with sensitization to the hapten diphenylcyclopropenone (DPC). The receptors were gathered from a woman in her forties with alopecia areata. Some clones in this sample may be carry-over from other donors' samples. The conserved cysteine and the conserved F or W are not part of the CDR3 here.

>TRBV5-4|TRBJ2-1
ASSFYQGGAYNEQF
>TRBV20-1|TRBJ2-3
SARSGSGRLAGTDTQY
>TRBV5-1|TRBJ2-7
ASSFTRNEQY
>TRBV6-2/TRBV6-3|TRBJ2-2
ASSSWRRHTGELF
>TRBV6-5|TRBJ2-3
ASSLTFSTDTQY
>TRBV29-1|TRBJ2-2
SVAGGGNTRELF
>TRBV7-2|TRBJ1-2
ASSLTIRGLGGYT
>TRBV5-5|TRBJ2-7
ASSLLDAYEQY
>TRBV5-1|TRBJ1-2
ASSWGRDYGYT
>TRBV6-5|TRBJ2-1
ASNRAGSSYNEQF
>TRBV2|TRBJ2-3
ASSMRDTQY
>TRBV6-5|TRBJ1-1
ASSYALTRGGTEAF
>TRBV27|TRBJ2-3
ASSSSLLRYGRYTDTQY
>TRBV6-2/TRBV6-3|TRBJ2-1
ASSYELGVNEQF
>TRBV10-3|TRBJ2-2
AISQQTSGTLGELF
>TRBV12-3/TRBV12-4|TRBJ1-6
APRVSPLH
>TRBV4-1|TRBJ1-6
ASSRNDRGLGSPLH
>TRBV2|TRBJ1-2
ARPGQKGYGYT
>TRBV5-1|TRBJ2-7
VSSRTGGGDEQY
>TRBV10-3|TRBJ2-3
AIMTSPSTDTQY
>TRBV5-1|TRBJ2-5
ASSFGGGGETQY
>TRBV29-1|TRBJ2-3
SGSDKLGTDTQY
>TRBV7-8|TRBJ2-5
ASSKRETQY
>TRBV2|TRBJ2-3
ASRGGWAGTQY
>TRBV6-4|TRBJ1-1
ASSVQFLRHEAF
>TRBV6-5|TRBJ1-6
ASSYRQGANSPLH
>TRBV9|TRBJ2-1
ASSPPPSLEQF
>TRBV12-3/TRBV12-4|TRBJ1-1
ASSPRQGATEAF
>TRBV20-1|TRBJ2-7
SAREGGLAGVAQY
>TRBV6-1|TRBJ2-5
ASSSSGSRETQY
>TRBV6-4|TRBJ2-3
ASQRDRSTDTQY
>TRBV2|TRBJ1-1
ASTRTGLNTEAF
>TRBV27|TRBJ2-1
ASSPGAGPPSYNEQF
>TRBV4-2|TRBJ2-1
ASSQEAGDPYNEQF
>TRBV6-2/TRBV6-3|TRBJ1-5
ASSYGLPSNQPQH
>TRBV27|TRBJ2-1
ATSYPGPAGGQF
>TRBV7-9|TRBJ1-4
ASSSQGVEKLF
>TRBV9|TRBJ2-3
ASSVAGFGADTQY
>TRBV11-3|TRBJ2-1
ASSLDPRYNEQF
>TRBV12-3/TRBV12-4|TRBJ2-1
ASSSQGSYNEQF
>TRBV5-1|TRBJ2-3
ASSLSRPSTDTQY
>TRBV7-3|TRBJ2-3
ASSRTGSGTDTQY
>TRBV6-5|TRBJ2-7
ASSYEVAYEQY
>TRBV2|TRBJ1-5
ASRSDGDNQPQH
>TRBV7-2|TRBJ2-3
ASSLRPFAGTGEATQY
>TRBV10-3|TRBJ2-3
AIKGSPTDTQY
>TRBV14|TRBJ1-1
ARGDRGRWNTEAF
>TRBV6-1|TRBJ1-1
ASTLQTGRAATEAF
>TRBV7-9|TRBJ2-7
ASSPRGVAGNEQY
>TRBV6-5|TRBJ2-7
ATHPSAGQSTYEQY
>TRBV29-1|TRBJ2-7
SVSLLAGAYEQY
>TRBV28|TRBJ2-5
ASSLGGAFKTQY
>TRBV28|TRBJ1-5
ASSFTTGHSNQPQH
>TRBV7-9|TRBJ1-3
ASSSRGNTIY
>TRBV18|TRBJ2-1
ASSPKQDRGPRSGQF
>TRBV12-3/TRBV12-4|TRBJ1-1
ASSFTRGTEAF
>TRBV28|TRBJ1-6
ASSLRGNSPLH
>TRBV4-3|TRBJ2-1
ASSSGFRQGGGRGQF
>TRBV20-1|TRBJ2-7
SARGAGGRYEQY
>TRBV4-2|TRBJ2-3
ASSFRLAGVTTDTQY